The 25 T cell receptor beta chains listed next were all sequenced from one sample in a study of cytomegalovirus exposure and HLA in healthy donors (dated by TCRdb to 2016 to 2017). Libraries came from the immunoSEQ multiplex PCR assay. For the multiplex PCR, a mixture combining 60 forward primers for TCR Vbeta segments and 13 reverse primers for TCR Jbeta segments was used. The table comes from immuneACCESS by way of TCRdb, which keeps in-frame sequences with V and J called. Part of the clones is missing from these tables; in studies checked, under half for an unresolved V gene and the rest for unknown reasons. This sample has some 200,000 clones in its table, and roughly 10% of those were observed once. Together, the top ten hold approximately 1.5% of the sample. The sequenced sample was PBMCs. The source of these receptors is a woman aged 25 to 39 in good health and CMV-seropositive.

This chain joins TRBV6-6 and TRBJ2-1, with a possible D match to TRBD1 (7 bases). Germline V CDR1 and CDR2: MNHNY, SVGAGI (reference sequence). This CDR3 comprises 13 residues. Between the trimmed V and J ends, which lost 6 bases and 8 bases, there was a span of 14 bases. The CDR3 region is CASSYQGGDEQFF. As DNA, the CDR3 is TGTGCCAGCAGCTATCAGGGGGGAGATGAGCAGTTCTTC.

The genes are TRBV5-1 and TRBJ2-1; possibly TRBD1 for D (6 bases). Trimming left V 2 bases short and J 3 bases short, with 21 bases between. Looked up from germline, CDR1 is SGHRS and CDR2 is YFSETQ. CDR3 size: 18 residues. CDR3 amino acids: CASSLLPGQGFLYNEQFF. The CDR3 nucleotides are TGCGCCAGCAGCTTACTACCGGGACAAGGATTCCTCTACAATGAGCAGTTCTTC. The whole variable domain, filled in from reference TRBV5-1 and TRBJ2-1, reads KAGVTQTPRYLIKTRGQQVTLSCSPISGHRSVSWYQQTPGQGLQFLFEYFSETQRNKGNFPGRFSGRQFSNSRSEMNVSTLELGDSALYLCASSLLPGQGFLYNEQFFGPGTRLTVL.

The chain couples TRBV9 to TRBJ2-3; possibly TRBD2 for D (6 bases). Deletions cut 2 bases from V and 1 base from J, with 11 bases between. CDR1 and CDR2 (germline): SGDLS, YYNGEE. This CDR3 region has 15 residues. Here the CDR3 reads CASSVEGRGTDTQYF. In DNA, the CDR3 is TGTGCCAGCAGCGTGGAGGGAAGAGGCACAGATACGCAGTATTTT.

This chain connects TRBV6-6 to TRBJ2-7; a possible D gene is TRBD1 (6 bases). V was pared by 0 bases and J by 5 bases, with 11 bases between. The CDR3 totals 14 residues. From germline, CDR1 is MNHNY and CDR2 SVGAGI (reference sequence). Here the CDR3 reads CASSYSNRVDEQYF. The CDR3 bases are TGTGCCAGCAGTTACTCGAACAGGGTGGACGAGCAGTACTTC.

The rearrangement joins TRBV12-5 to TRBJ1-1; possibly TRBD1 for D (5 bases). The V end lost 7 bases, the J end lost 5 bases, and 11 bases lay between the germline ends. Germline CDR1 reads LGHNT; CDR2 reads FRNRAP. This CDR3 is 12 amino acids long. The CDR3 coding sequence is TGTGCTAGTGCAGGGCAGTGGACTGAAGCTTTCTTT. This sequence encodes CASAGQWTEAFF.

This clone turned up a few times. V and J are TRBV4-2 and TRBJ2-3; tentative D call: TRBD2 (6 bases). Germline CDR1 is LGHNA and CDR2 is YNFKEQ. CDR3 size: 17 residues. V lost 0 bases to trimming and J lost 8 bases, with 21 bases between them. The CDR3: CASSQEVGSGGVRTQYF. CDR3 nucleotide sequence: TGTGCCAGCAGCCAAGAAGTGGGGAGCGGAGGGGTACGTACGCAGTATTTT.

The rearrangement links TRBV4-1 to TRBJ1-2; 9 bases are shared with TRBD1. V lost 3 bases, J lost 5 bases, and 10 bases stayed unmatched. Germline lookup yields CDR1 MGHRA and CDR2 YSYEKL. The CDR3 has 16 residues. CDR3 in amino acids: CASSHPKTGGGYGYTF. For the CDR3, the DNA is TGCGCCAGCAGCCATCCTAAGACAGGGGGGGGGTATGGCTACACCTTC.

The sample holds a few counts of this clone. V and J are TRBV6-5 and TRBJ2-7, with D unclear. Trimming cost V 2 bases and J 2 bases, with 10 bases left between them. This CDR3 has 14 residues. Germline CDR1 is MNHEY and CDR2 is SVGAGI. The chain's CDR3 is CASSYGAGAYEQYF. CDR3 DNA sequence: TGTGCCAGCAGTTACGGAGCCGGTGCCTACGAGCAGTACTTC.

This clone came up a few times. The rearrangement uses TRBV18 and TRBJ1-3; 7 bases map to TRBD1. There are 15 residues in the CDR3. Germline-derived CDR1 and CDR2 are KGHSH and LQKENI. After removal of 5 bases from V and 0 bases from J, the junction contained 4 bases not matched to a gene. The CDR3 spells CASSKDRDSGNTIYF. The CDR3 DNA reads as TGTGCCAGCTCAAAAGACAGGGACTCTGGAAACACCATATATTTT. The whole variable domain, filled in from reference TRBV18 and TRBJ1-3, reads NAGVMQNPRHLVRRRGQEARLRCSPMKGHSHVYWYRQLPEEGLKFMVYLQKENIIDESGMPKERFSAEFPKEGPSILRIQQVVRGDSAAYFCASSKDRDSGNTIYFGEGSWLTVV.

This clone was seen more than once but under ten times. V gene TRBV20-1 combines with J gene TRBJ2-5; no reliable D call. From germline, CDR1 is DFQATT and CDR2 SNEGSKA (reference sequence). V was clipped by 4 bases and J by 4 bases, with 7 bases between them. The CDR3 loop spans 11 amino acids. The CDR3 bases are TGCAGTGCTAACCTCAGAGAGACCCAGTACTTC. Its translation: CSANLRETQYF.

The genes are TRBV19 and TRBJ2-1, with TRBD2 identical over 7 bases. V shed 6 bases and J 0 bases; nucleotides not matched to a gene: 8. Germline V lookup: CDR1 LNHDA, CDR2 SQIVND (reference sequence). The CDR3 is made up of 16 amino acids. This chain's CDR3 is CASRWNGGSSYNEQFF. The CDR3, as DNA: TGTGCCAGTAGATGGAACGGGGGGAGCTCCTACAATGAGCAGTTCTTC.

The chain uses TRBV7-9 and TRBJ1-1, with a possible D match to TRBD1 (5 bases). The V end was cut by 1 base, the J end by 6 bases, with 6 bases between. The CDR3 extends over 12 amino acids. In germline, CDR1 is SEHNR, CDR2 FQNEAQ (reference sequence). The CDR3 spells CASSLGQSEAFF. In DNA form, the CDR3 reads TGTGCCAGCAGCTTAGGACAGTCTGAAGCTTTCTTT.

This chain connects TRBV25-1 to TRBJ1-2; D might be TRBD1 (6 bases). Germline CDR1 and CDR2: MGHDK and SYGVNS. V was trimmed by 10 bases and J by 3 bases, leaving 18 bases between them. The CDR3 contains 14 residues. The CDR3 is CANRAGGEDYGYTF. CDR3 DNA sequence: TGTGCCAACAGGGCGGGGGGGGAGGACTATGGCTACACCTTC.

This clone was counted a few times. The gene calls are TRBV19 and TRBJ1-1; possibly TRBD1 for D (6 bases). V was clipped by 9 bases and J by 0 bases, with 17 bases between them. The CDR3 is made up of 15 amino acids. Germline CDR1 is LNHDA and CDR2 is SQIVND (reference sequence). The CDR3 protein is CASRTATTMNTEAFF. CDR3 DNA sequence: TGTGCCAGCCGGACAGCCACTACGATGAACACTGAAGCTTTCTTT.

The chain combines TRBV5-6 with TRBJ2-5, with 9 bases aligning to TRBD1. Germline lookup yields CDR1 SGHDT and CDR2 YYEEEE. V was pared by 0 bases and J by 4 bases, with 7 bases of the junction left unmatched. This CDR3 is built from 16 residues. This chain's CDR3 is CASSLANRGLGETQYF. The CDR3 bases are TGTGCCAGCAGCTTGGCCAACAGGGGGCTAGGAGAGACCCAGTACTTC.

The chain links TRBV9 to TRBJ1-4; 10 bases match TRBD1. J was trimmed by 7 bases and V by 3 bases; bases with no gene match: 6. Germline assignment: CDR1 SGDLS and CDR2 YYNGEE. CDR3 length: 15 amino acids. The DNA of the CDR3 is TGTGCCAGCAGCGCGGGGACAGGGGCGGGTGAAAAACTGTTTTTT. It translates to CASSAGTGAGEKLFF.

In DNA, the CDR3 is TGTGCCTGGAGTGATCCGGGACAGGGGAACACTGAAGCTTTCTTT. It is translated as CAWSDPGQGNTEAFF. The genes are TRBV30 and TRBJ1-1; the match to TRBD1 covers 9 bases. Germline trimming cut 1 base from V and 1 base from J; bases unmatched to any gene: 4. Germline CDR1 and CDR2: GTSNPN and SVGIG (reference sequence). There are 15 residues in the CDR3.

The table lists this clone with a few counts. The chain is built from TRBV29-1 and TRBJ1-2, with 9 bases lining up with TRBD1. After removal of 7 bases from V and 3 bases from J, the junction contained 3 bases not matched to a gene. This CDR3 spans 12 amino acids. Germline lookup yields CDR1 SQVTM and CDR2 ANQGSEA. The chain's CDR3 is CSARDRDYGYTF. CDR3 DNA: TGCAGCGCCCGGGACAGGGACTATGGCTACACCTTC.

A few counts support this clone. The V and J genes are TRBV5-1 and TRBJ1-1, with 12 bases fitting TRBD1. The CDR3 spans 15 residues. CDR1 is SGHRS, CDR2 YFSETQ, per germline. The trim removed 4 bases at V and 3 bases at J, leaving 4 bases unmatched. CDR3 bases: TGCGCCAGCAGCGACGGGGACAGGGGGCACACTGAAGCTTTCTTT. This codes for CASSDGDRGHTEAFF. Filled out from reference TRBV5-1 and TRBJ1-1, the complete variable domain reads KAGVTQTPRYLIKTRGQQVTLSCSPISGHRSVSWYQQTPGQGLQFLFEYFSETQRNKGNFPGRFSGRQFSNSRSEMNVSTLELGDSALYLCASSDGDRGHTEAFFGQGTRLTVV.

The CDR3 coding sequence is TGCGCCAGCAGCTTGTCGGGAGGTCCAGCTCTTTACAATGAGCAGTTCTTC. This gives the protein CASSLSGGPALYNEQFF. The V call is TRBV5-1, the J call TRBJ2-1; 7 bases map to TRBD2. The CDR3 loop spans 17 amino acids. V shed 1 base, J shed 4 bases, and the junction held 11 bases outside the gene matches. CDR1 is SGHRS, CDR2 YFSETQ, per germline.

The gene calls are TRBV7-9 and TRBJ2-1; TRBD2 matches at 10 bases. Trimming took 5 bases from V and 8 from J; bases not matched to a gene: 9. Germline V gene lookup returns CDR1 SEHNR and CDR2 FQNEAQ (reference sequence). This CDR3 spans 15 amino acids. CDR3 region: CASSQLAGGIDEQFF. Written as DNA, the CDR3 is TGTGCCAGCAGCCAATTAGCGGGAGGAATAGATGAGCAGTTCTTC.

This clone has a handful of counts. The chain combines TRBV5-4 with TRBJ1-1, with D unclear. There are 13 residues in the CDR3. Germline-derived CDR1 and CDR2 are SGHNT and YYREEE (reference sequence). Trimming stripped 0 bases from V and 1 base from J, with 4 bases between. This chain's CDR3 is CASSLGGNTEAFF. The CDR3 DNA is TGTGCCAGCAGCTTGGGCGGGAACACTGAAGCTTTCTTT.

This clone was seen a few times. This sequence joins TRBV5-5 and TRBJ2-7; D is possibly TRBD2 (5 bases). This CDR3 spans 14 amino acids. CDR1 is SGHKS, CDR2 YYEKEE, per germline (reference sequence). Trimming pared 0 bases from V and 1 base from J, leaving 8 bases between. CDR3 DNA sequence: TGTGCCAGCAGCTTGGTAGCGAGATCCTACGAGCAGTACTTC. It is translated as CASSLVARSYEQYF. Based on the CDR3 plus reference TRBV5-5 and TRBJ2-7, the full variable domain is DAGVTQSPTHLIKTRGQQVTLRCSPISGHKSVSWYQQVLGQGPQFIFQYYEKEERGRGNFPDRFSARQFPNYSSELNVNALLLGDSALYLCASSLVARSYEQYFGPGTRLTVT.

This clone turned up a few times. V gene TRBV19 combines with J gene TRBJ1-3; tentative D call: TRBD1 (6 bases). Trimming left V 6 bases short and J 0 bases short, with 12 bases between. Germline values: CDR1 LNHDA, CDR2 SQIVND (reference sequence). CDR3 length equals 15 residues. CDR3 residues: CASRLTGDSGNTIYF. CDR3 DNA sequence: TGTGCCAGTAGACTGACAGGTGACTCTGGAAACACCATATATTTT.

The chain employs TRBV2 and TRBJ1-5; tentative D call: TRBD1 (6 bases). Germline CDR1 SNHLY, CDR2 FYNNEI. CDR3 length: 15 amino acids. Trimming shortened V by 4 bases and J by 0 bases, and 10 bases separated the two germline ends. The CDR3 spells CASSAQGLSNQPQHF. The CDR3 DNA is TGTGCCAGCAGTGCACAGGGCCTTAGCAATCAGCCCCAGCATTTT.